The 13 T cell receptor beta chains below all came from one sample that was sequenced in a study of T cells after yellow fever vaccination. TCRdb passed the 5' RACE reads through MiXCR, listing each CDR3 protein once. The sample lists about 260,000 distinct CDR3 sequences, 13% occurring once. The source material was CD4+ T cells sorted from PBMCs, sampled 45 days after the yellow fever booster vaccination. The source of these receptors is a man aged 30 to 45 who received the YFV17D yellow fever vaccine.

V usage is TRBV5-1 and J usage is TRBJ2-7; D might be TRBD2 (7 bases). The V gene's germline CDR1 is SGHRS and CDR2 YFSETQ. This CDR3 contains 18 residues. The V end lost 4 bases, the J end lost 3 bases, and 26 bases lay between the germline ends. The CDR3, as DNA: TGCGCCAGCAGCCCCGGGACCTTTGCAAGCGGGACATACTACGAGCAGTACTTC. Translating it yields CASSPGTFASGTYYEQYF.

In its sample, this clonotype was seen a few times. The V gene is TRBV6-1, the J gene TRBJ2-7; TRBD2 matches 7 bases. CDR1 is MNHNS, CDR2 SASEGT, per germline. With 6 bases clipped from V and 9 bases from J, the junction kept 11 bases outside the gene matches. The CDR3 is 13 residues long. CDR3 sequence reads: CASRESGARGQYF. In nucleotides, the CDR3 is TGTGCCAGCAGAGAGAGCGGGGCCCGGGGGCAGTACTTC.

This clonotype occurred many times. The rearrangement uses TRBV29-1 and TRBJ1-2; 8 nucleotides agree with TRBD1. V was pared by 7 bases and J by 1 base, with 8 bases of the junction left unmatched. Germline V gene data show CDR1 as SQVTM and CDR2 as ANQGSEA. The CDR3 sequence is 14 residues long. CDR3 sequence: CSAGGTGVNYGYTF. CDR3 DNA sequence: TGCAGCGCTGGGGGGACAGGAGTTAACTATGGCTACACCTTC. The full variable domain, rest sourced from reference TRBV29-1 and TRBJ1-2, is SAVISQKPSRDICQRGTSLTIQCQVDSQVTMMFWYRQQPGQSLTLIATANQGSEATYESGFVIDKFPISRPNLTFSTLTVSNMSPEDSSIYLCSAGGTGVNYGYTFGSGTRLTVV.

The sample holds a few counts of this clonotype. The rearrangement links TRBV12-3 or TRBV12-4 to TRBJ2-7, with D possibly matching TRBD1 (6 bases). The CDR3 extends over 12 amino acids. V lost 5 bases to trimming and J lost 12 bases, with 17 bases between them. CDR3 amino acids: CASSPQGPPAYF. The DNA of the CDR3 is TGTGCCAGCAGTCCACAGGGTCCCCCCGCGTACTTC.

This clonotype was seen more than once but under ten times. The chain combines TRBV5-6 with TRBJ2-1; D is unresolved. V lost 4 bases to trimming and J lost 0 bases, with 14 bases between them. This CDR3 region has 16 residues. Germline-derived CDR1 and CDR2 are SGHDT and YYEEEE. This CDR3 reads CASSPRATGSYNEQFF. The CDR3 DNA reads TGTGCCAGCAGCCCACGAGCAACGGGCTCCTACAATGAGCAGTTCTTC.

CDR3 sequence: CASSEGRGAYGYTF. CDR3 in DNA: TGCGCCAGCAGCGAAGGAAGGGGGGCCTATGGCTACACCTTC. The chain recombines TRBV5-1 with TRBJ1-2; a possible D gene is TRBD1 (6 bases). The V gene's germline CDR1 is SGHRS and CDR2 YFSETQ. V lost 4 bases to trimming and J lost 4 bases, with 14 bases between them. The CDR3 sequence is 14 residues long.

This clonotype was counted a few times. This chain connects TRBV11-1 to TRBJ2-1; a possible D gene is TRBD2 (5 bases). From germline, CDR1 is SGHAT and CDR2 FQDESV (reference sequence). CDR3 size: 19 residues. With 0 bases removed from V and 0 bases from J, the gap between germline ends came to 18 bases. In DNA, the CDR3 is TGTGCCAGCAGCTTAGCATTCCAGACTAATCCTAGCTCCTACAATGAGCAGTTCTTC. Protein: CASSLAFQTNPSSYNEQFF.

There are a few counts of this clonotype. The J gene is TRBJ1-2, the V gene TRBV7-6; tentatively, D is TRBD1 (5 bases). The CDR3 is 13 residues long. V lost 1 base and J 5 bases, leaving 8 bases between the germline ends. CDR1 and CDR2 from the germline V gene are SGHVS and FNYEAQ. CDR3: CASSLEPGYGYTF. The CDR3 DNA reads TGTGCCAGCAGCTTAGAGCCAGGGTATGGCTACACCTTC.

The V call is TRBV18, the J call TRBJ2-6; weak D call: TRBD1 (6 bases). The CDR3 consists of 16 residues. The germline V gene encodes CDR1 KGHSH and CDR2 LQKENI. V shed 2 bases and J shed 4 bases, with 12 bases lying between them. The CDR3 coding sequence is TGTGCCAGCTCACCAGGGGGCTCGTTGGGGGCCAACGTCCTGACTTTC. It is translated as CASSPGGSLGANVLTF.

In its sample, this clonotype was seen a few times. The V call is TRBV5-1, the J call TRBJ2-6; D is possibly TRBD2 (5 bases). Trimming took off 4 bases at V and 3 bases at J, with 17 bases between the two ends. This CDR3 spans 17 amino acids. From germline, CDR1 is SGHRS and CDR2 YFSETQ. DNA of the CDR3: TGCGCCAGCAGCGGCGGACCGGGGTTCGGTGGGGCCAACGTCCTGACTTTC. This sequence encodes CASSGGPGFGGANVLTF.

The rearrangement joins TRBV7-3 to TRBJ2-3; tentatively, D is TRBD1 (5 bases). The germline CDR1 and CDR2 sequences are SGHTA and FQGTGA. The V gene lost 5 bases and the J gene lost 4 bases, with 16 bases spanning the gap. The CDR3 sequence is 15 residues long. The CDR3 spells CASSPWGDGADTQYF. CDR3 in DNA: TGTGCCAGCAGCCCCTGGGGCGACGGCGCAGATACGCAGTATTTT.

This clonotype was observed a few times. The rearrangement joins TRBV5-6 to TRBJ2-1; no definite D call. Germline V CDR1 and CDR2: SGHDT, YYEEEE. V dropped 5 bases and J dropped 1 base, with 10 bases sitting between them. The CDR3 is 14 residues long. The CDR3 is CASRGLGSYNEQFF. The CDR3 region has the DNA TGTGCCAGCAGGGGCTTGGGGTCCTACAATGAGCAGTTCTTC.

CDR3 in amino acids: CASSQGGGEQYF. In DNA, the CDR3 is TGCGCCAGCAGTCAGGGGGGAGGCGAGCAGTACTTC. The chain uses TRBV23-1 and TRBJ2-7; weak D call: TRBD2 (6 bases). TRBV23-1 is known as an ORF, though its function is uncertain. V lost 3 bases to trimming and J lost 6 bases, with 9 bases between them. This CDR3 has 12 amino acids.